These 6 T cell receptor beta chains were sequenced from one sample in a study of OX40 agonist ivuxolimab in advanced cancers. Assay: immunoSEQ multiplex PCR; the TCRdb copy retains only in-frame clones and omits some. This table has tens of thousands of clones, 65% to 90% appearing once. Sequencing was performed on CD4+ or CD8+ T cells sorted from blood, taken in a trial of the OX40 agonist ivuxolimab. The source is an adult with an advanced solid tumor such as melanoma, head and neck, liver or kidney cancer.

This chain connects TRBV9 to TRBJ2-1; 14 bases fit TRBD2. There are 16 residues in the CDR3. Looked up from germline, CDR1 is SGDLS and CDR2 is YYNGEE. Germline trimming cut 1 base from V and 8 bases from J; bases unmatched to any gene: 5. The CDR3 region has the DNA TGTGCCAGCAGCGTATCTGTGGGACTAGCGGGAGATGAGCAGTTCTTC. This encodes CASSVSVGLAGDEQFF.

V is TRBV28 and J is TRBJ1-6; the match to TRBD1 covers 7 bases. CDR3 length equals 17 residues. Germline V gene data show CDR1 as MDHEN and CDR2 as SYDVKM. Losses at the gene ends were 1 base for V and 5 bases for J; bases not matched to a gene: 8. The CDR3 coding sequence is TGTGCCAGCAGTTTATTGGTGGGGACAGTTAATAATTCACCCCTCCACTTT. It codes for CASSLLVGTVNNSPLHF.

The chain has TRBV6-1 and TRBJ1-5; D unresolved. The CDR3 is made up of 12 amino acids. Germline lookup yields CDR1 MNHNS and CDR2 SASEGT. The ends were cut back, 6 bases at V and 9 bases at J, with 12 bases in the middle. The CDR3 protein is CASRPWEGPQHF. CDR3 nucleotides: TGTGCCAGCAGGCCCTGGGAGGGGCCCCAGCATTTT.

This chain links TRBV5-6 with TRBJ2-1, with D perhaps TRBD1 (5 bases). The CDR3 runs to 14 residues. V shed 2 bases and J shed 3 bases, with 9 bases lying between them. Per germline, CDR1 SGHDT and CDR2 YYEEEE. Here the CDR3 DNA reads TGTGCCAGCAGCTTCGCAGGGTTCTACAATGAGCAGTTCTTC. Translated: CASSFAGFYNEQFF.

V usage is TRBV28 and J usage is TRBJ1-2; 8 positions agree with TRBD1. The J segment lost 3 bases and the V segment lost 6 bases, leaving 6 bases of the junction unmatched. The germline V gene has CDR1 MDHEN and CDR2 SYDVKM. This CDR3 is 14 amino acids long. CDR3 nucleotide sequence: TGTGCCAGCAGCCGCCTGACAGGGGACTATGGCTACACCTTC. Translation: CASSRLTGDYGYTF.

This chain uses TRBV6-6 with TRBJ1-2; D is perhaps TRBD1 (5 bases). Trimming removed 5 bases at V and 7 bases at J, with 14 bases between. This CDR3 comprises 13 residues. Germline CDR1 reads MNHNY; CDR2 reads SVGAGI (reference sequence). The CDR3 region has the DNA TGTGCCAGCAGTACGGGGGGGTTGGGTGGCTACACCTTC. Translation gives CASSTGGLGGYTF.